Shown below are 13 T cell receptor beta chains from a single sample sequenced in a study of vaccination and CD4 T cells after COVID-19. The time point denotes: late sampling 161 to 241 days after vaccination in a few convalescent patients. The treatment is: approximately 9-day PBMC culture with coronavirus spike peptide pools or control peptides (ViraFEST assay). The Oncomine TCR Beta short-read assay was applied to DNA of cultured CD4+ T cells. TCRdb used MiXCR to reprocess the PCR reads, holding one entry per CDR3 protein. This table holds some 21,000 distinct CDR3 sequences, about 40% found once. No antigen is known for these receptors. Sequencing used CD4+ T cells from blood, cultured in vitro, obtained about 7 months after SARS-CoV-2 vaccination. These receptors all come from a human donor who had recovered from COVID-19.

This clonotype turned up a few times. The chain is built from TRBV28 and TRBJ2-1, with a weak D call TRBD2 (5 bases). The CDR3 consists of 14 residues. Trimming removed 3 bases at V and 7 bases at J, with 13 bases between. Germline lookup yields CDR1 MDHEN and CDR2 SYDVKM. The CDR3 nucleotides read TGTGCCAGCAGTTTCGACACTAGGAAGAATGAGCAGTTCTTC. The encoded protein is CASSFDTRKNEQFF.

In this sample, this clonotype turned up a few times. This CDR3 reads CASSGPNYGYTF. CDR3 nucleotides: TGTGCCAGCAGTGGCCCTAACTATGGCTACACCTTC. This chain connects TRBV6-1 to TRBJ1-2; D unresolved. CDR3 length equals 12 residues. Germline-derived CDR1 and CDR2 are MNHNS and SASEGT. Trimming took off 4 bases at V and 0 bases at J, with 3 bases between the two ends.

CDR3 residues: CASSLDSMGLGTQYF. For the CDR3, the DNA is TGTGCCAGCAGCTTAGATTCGATGGGCTTGGGTACGCAGTATTTT. This chain connects TRBV7-2 to TRBJ2-3; no clear D gene. V dropped 1 base and J dropped 8 bases, with 16 bases sitting between them. Germline V gene sequence: CDR1 SGHTA, CDR2 FQGNSA. The CDR3 is 15 amino acids.

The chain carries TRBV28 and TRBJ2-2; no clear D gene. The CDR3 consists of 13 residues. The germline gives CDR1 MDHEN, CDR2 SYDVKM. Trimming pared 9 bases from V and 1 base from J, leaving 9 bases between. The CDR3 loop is CAREDRNTGELFF. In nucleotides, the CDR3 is TGTGCCAGAGAGGACCGGAACACCGGGGAGCTGTTTTTT.

The CDR3 is CASSLGGGNYNEQFF. The CDR3 DNA sequence: TGTGCCAGCAGCTTAGGGGGGGGTAACTACAATGAGCAGTTCTTC. The rearrangement joins TRBV7-2 to TRBJ2-1, with 7 positions matching TRBD2. Germline assignment: CDR1 SGHTA and CDR2 FQGNSA. The CDR3 is made up of 15 amino acids. V shed 1 base, J shed 3 bases, and the junction held 3 bases outside the gene matches.

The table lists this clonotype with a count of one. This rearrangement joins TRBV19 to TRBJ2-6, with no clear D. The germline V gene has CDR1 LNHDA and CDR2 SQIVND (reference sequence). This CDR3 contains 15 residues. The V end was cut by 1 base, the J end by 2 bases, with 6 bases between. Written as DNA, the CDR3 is TGTGCCAGTAGTATAGGTGGGGCTGGGGCCAACGTCCTGACTTTC. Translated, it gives CASSIGGAGANVLTF. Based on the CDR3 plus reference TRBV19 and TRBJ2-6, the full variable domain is DGGITQSPKYLFRKEGQNVTLSCEQNLNHDAMYWYRQDPGQGLRLIYYSQIVNDFQKGDIAEGYSVSREKKESFPLTVTSAQKNPTAFYLCASSIGGAGANVLTFGAGSRLTVL.

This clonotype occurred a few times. For the CDR3, the DNA is TGCAGTTCCCCGCGTGGGACCGCTGCCTACGAGCAGTACTTC. Protein product: CSSPRGTAAYEQYF. The gene calls are TRBV20-1 and TRBJ2-7, with D perhaps matching TRBD1 or TRBD2 (5 bases each). Trimming stripped 8 bases from V and 2 bases from J, with 19 bases between. The CDR3 extends over 14 amino acids. Germline CDR1 and CDR2: DFQATT and SNEGSKA (reference sequence).

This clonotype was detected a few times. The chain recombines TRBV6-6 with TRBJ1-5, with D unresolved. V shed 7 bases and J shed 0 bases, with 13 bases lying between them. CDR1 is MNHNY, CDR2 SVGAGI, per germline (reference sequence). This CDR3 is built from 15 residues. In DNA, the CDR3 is TGTGCCAGCACCCGGGAACCCAATAGCAATCAGCCCCAGCATTTT. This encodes CASTREPNSNQPQHF.

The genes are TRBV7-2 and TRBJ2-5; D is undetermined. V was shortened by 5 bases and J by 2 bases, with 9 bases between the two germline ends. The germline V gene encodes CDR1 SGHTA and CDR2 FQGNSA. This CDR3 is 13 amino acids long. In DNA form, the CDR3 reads TGTGCCAGCAGCCAGAGATGGCAAGAGACCCAGTACTTC. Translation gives CASSQRWQETQYF.

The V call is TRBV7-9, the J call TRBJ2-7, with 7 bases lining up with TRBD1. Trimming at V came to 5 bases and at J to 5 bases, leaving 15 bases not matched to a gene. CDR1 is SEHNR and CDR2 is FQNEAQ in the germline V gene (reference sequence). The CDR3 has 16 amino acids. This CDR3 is CASSGRDRAVINEQYF. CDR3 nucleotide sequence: TGTGCCAGCAGCGGCCGCGACAGGGCCGTCATAAACGAGCAGTACTTC.

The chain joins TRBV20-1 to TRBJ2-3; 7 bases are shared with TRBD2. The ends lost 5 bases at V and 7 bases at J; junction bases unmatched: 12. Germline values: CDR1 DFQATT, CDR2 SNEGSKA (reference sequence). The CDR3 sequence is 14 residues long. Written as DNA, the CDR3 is TGCAGTGCTCAGAGCGGGAAGGGCCGGAATACGCAGTATTTT. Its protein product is CSAQSGKGRNTQYF.

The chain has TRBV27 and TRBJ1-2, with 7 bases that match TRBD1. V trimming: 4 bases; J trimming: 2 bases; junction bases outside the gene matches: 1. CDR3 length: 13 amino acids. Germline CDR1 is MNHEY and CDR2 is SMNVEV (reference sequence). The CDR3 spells CASSSGQNYGYTF. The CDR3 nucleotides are TGTGCCAGCAGTTCGGGACAGAACTATGGCTACACCTTC.

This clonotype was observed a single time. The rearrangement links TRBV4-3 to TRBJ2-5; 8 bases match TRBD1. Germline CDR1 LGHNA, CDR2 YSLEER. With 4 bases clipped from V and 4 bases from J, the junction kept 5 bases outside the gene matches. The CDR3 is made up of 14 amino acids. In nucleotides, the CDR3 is TGCGCCAGCAGCCGTTCGACAGGGGTAGAGACCCAGTACTTC. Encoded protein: CASSRSTGVETQYF.